The rows below give T cell receptor beta chains drawn from one sample of a study of blood T cell repertoires in COVID-19. Data came from immunoSEQ multiplex PCR; TCRdb stores just in-frame clones and leaves some out. The table records roughly 190,000 clones, 75% to 90% of them present only once. Sequences were obtained from peripheral blood. Receptors were obtained from a man aged 25-40 years with acute or convalescent COVID-19. The CDR3 runs from the conserved cysteine through the conserved F or W. The D gene is left open where the match is weak. Clone size is stated in some rows and not others, as once, few, many or a class when expanded.

clone_size d_call j_call v_call cdr3_nt cdr3_aa
once . TRBJ1-1 TRBV7-9 TGTGCCAGCAGCTTACCCCAATATAGGACTAACACTGAAGCTTTCTTT CASSLPQYRTNTEAFF
. TRBD2 TRBJ2-1 TRBV7-3 TGTGCCAGCAGCTTAAGCGGCGGGAGGGCCTTTGATGAGCAGTTCTTC CASSLSGGRAFDEQFF
. TRBD1 TRBJ1-1 TRBV2 TGTGCCAGCAGTGAAGGGGGACAGGAAGAAAATATTTGGAACACTGAAGCTTTCTTT CASSEGGQEENIWNTEAFF
. . TRBJ1-5 TRBV28 TGTGCCAGCAGCTTCGGGATCTATCAGCCCCAGCATTTT CASSFGIYQPQHF
. . TRBJ1-2 TRBV25-1 TGTGCCAGCAGTGAATGGGCAACTGGCTACACCTTC CASSEWATGYTF
. . TRBJ1-1 TRBV11-3 TGTGCCAGCAGCCTTCAGGGTTGGACTGAAGCTTTCTTT CASSLQGWTEAFF
. . TRBJ1-2 TRBV10-2 TGCGCCAGCAGCCCCGACGGGGGGCTGAACTATGGCTACACCTTC CASSPDGGLNYGYTF
. TRBD1 TRBJ1-5 TRBV2 TGTGCCAGCAGGGGACAGCCTACCAATCAGCCCCAGCATTTT CASRGQPTNQPQHF
. . TRBJ1-2 TRBV3-1/TRBV3-2 TGTGCCAGCAGCCGCGGGAAAGACTATGGCTACACCTTC CASSRGKDYGYTF
. . TRBJ2-3 TRBV18 TGTGCCAGCTCACAATCGACAGGCAGTAGTCGGAAAACAGATACGCAGTATTTT CASSQSTGSSRKTDTQYF
. . TRBJ1-1 TRBV7-8 TGTGCCAGCAGTCTCCGTATTATGAACACTGAAGCTTTCTTT CASSLRIMNTEAFF
. TRBD1 TRBJ1-5 TRBV18 TGTGCCAGCTCTATGACAGGGGGCGGCAATCAGCCCCAGCATTTT CASSMTGGGNQPQHF
. TRBD2 TRBJ2-3 TRBV4-1 TGCGCCAGCAGCCAAGGGCGGACTAGCGGGAGGCGGCAGGATACGCAGTATTTT CASSQGRTSGRRQDTQYF
once TRBD2 TRBJ2-3 TRBV7-2 TGTGCCAGCTCCCAAGGGTCGCTAGCGGGAGGATCAAATACGCAGTATTTT CASSQGSLAGGSNTQYF
. TRBD1 TRBJ1-2 TRBV6-1 TGTGCCAGCAGTGAAGAGCAGGGGGCGGTTCGTGGCTACACCTTC CASSEEQGAVRGYTF
. . TRBJ1-1 TRBV29-1 TGCAGCGTACAGGTATCACTGGAAGCTTTCTTT CSVQVSLEAFF
. TRBD1 TRBJ1-1 TRBV5-6 TGTGCCAGCAGTAAACTGAGGGGACAGGGGGTACCGACCACTGAAGCTTTCTTT CASSKLRGQGVPTTEAFF
. . TRBJ2-7 TRBV18 TGTGCCAGCTCACCGACAGAATCCTCTAGCGAGCAGTACTTC CASSPTESSSEQYF
. TRBD2 TRBJ2-2 TRBV2 TGTGCCAGCAGTGGAACACCGGGAGGGATCACCACCGGGGAGCTGTTTTTT CASSGTPGGITTGELFF
. . TRBJ2-5 TRBV5-1 TGCGCCAGCAGCTTGGCTTGGGGGCTCGTGGAGACCCAGTACTTC CASSLAWGLVETQYF
. TRBD2 TRBJ2-3 TRBV3-1/TRBV3-2 TGTGCCAGCAGCCGGGGGGGGTCCACGCAGTATTTT CASSRGGSTQYF
. . TRBJ2-3 TRBV24-1 TGTGCCACGCGGGCCTCCGGGTCTAGCACAGATACGCAGTATTTT CATRASGSSTDTQYF
. TRBD1 TRBJ1-2 TRBV28 TGTGCCAGCCGACAGGGGACCTATGGCTACACCTTC CASRQGTYGYTF
. . TRBJ2-7 TRBV4-1 TGCGCCAGCAGCCAAGATGGCCCCGCTCTCTACGAGCAGTACTTC CASSQDGPALYEQYF
. TRBD2 TRBJ2-5 TRBV3-1/TRBV3-2 TGTGCCAGCAGCCGAAGAACTAGCGGGGGCAGTGGGTTGTCAGGACAGACCCAGTACTTC CASSRRTSGGSGLSGQTQYF
. . TRBJ2-1 TRBV5-1 TGCGCCAGCAGGCCCCCCCCGGGGGGCCATGAGCAGTTCTTC CASRPPPGGHEQFF
. . TRBJ1-3 TRBV5-1 TGCGCCAGCACCAACACAGCTGGAAACACCATATATTTT CASTNTAGNTIYF
. TRBD1 TRBJ2-6 TRBV4-1 TGCGCCAGCAGCCAAGATAGGGGGCCCGGGGCCAACGTCCTGACTTTC CASSQDRGPGANVLTF
. . TRBJ2-7 TRBV7-9 TGTGCCAGCAGCCCCGGGGTAGGTCTGCCCTACGAGCAGTACTTC CASSPGVGLPYEQYF
. TRBD1 TRBJ2-7 TRBV6-5 TGTGCCAGCAGTCGCAACGACAGGGGCCTCTACGAGCAGTACTTC CASSRNDRGLYEQYF
. . TRBJ1-1 TRBV7-2 TGTGCCAGCAGCTTAATGCGGGACGCTGAAGCTTTCTTT CASSLMRDAEAFF
. TRBD1 TRBJ2-7 TRBV3-1/TRBV3-2 TGTGCCAGCAGCCAAGACTCGCGACAGGGGGCCTACGAGCAGTACTTC CASSQDSRQGAYEQYF
. . TRBJ2-1 TRBV19 TGTGCCAGTAGCGTACAGGGAAGGGGCAATGAGCAGTTCTTC CASSVQGRGNEQFF
. TRBD1 TRBJ1-2 TRBV5-4 TGTGCCAGCAGCCCCGGGGACAGGGGGAGAGGCTACACCTTC CASSPGDRGRGYTF
. TRBD1 TRBJ1-5 TRBV4-1 TGCGCCAGCAGCCAAGAGGGACAGGGGGTCGGGGGACCCCAGCATTTT CASSQEGQGVGGPQHF
. . TRBJ1-2 TRBV7-9 TGTGCCAGCATCCCTGGAGGGGTCCATGGCTACACCTTC CASIPGGVHGYTF
. . TRBJ1-5 TRBV4-1 TGCGCCAGCAGCCAAGAGACAGGTTGGCAGCCCCAGCATTTT CASSQETGWQPQHF
. . TRBJ1-1 TRBV3-1/TRBV3-2 TGTGCCAGCAGCCACCTAAACACTGAAGCTTTCTTT CASSHLNTEAFF
. . TRBJ1-1 TRBV19 TGTGCCAGTAGTATGGTACAGGGTCGTACTGAAGCTTTCTTT CASSMVQGRTEAFF
. . TRBJ1-5 TRBV6-5 TGTGCCACCAACCAGGACGGACTGTCGGCTCAGCATTTT CATNQDGLSAQHF
. . TRBJ1-2 TRBV2 TGTGCCAGCAGTGAATGGGGGGGCCGAGGCTACACCTTC CASSEWGGRGYTF
. TRBD1 TRBJ2-3 TRBV30 TGTGCCTGGAGTCTGACAGGGGGCGCGGATACGCAGTATTTT CAWSLTGGADTQYF
. . TRBJ1-2 TRBV27 TGTGCCAGCAGTTTTAGAGGTATCGGCTACACCTTC CASSFRGIGYTF
. . TRBJ2-1 TRBV6-2/TRBV6-3 TGTGCCAGCAGCCACTCTCTAGCATATGAGCAGTTCTTC CASSHSLAYEQFF
. TRBD1 TRBJ1-2 TRBV9 TGTGCCAGCAGCGCACAGACAGGGAACTATGGCTACACCTTC CASSAQTGNYGYTF
. . TRBJ2-5 TRBV5-4 TGTGCCAGCAGCTGGAGGGTAGGCTCTAATAACATGGAGACCCAGTACTTC CASSWRVGSNNMETQYF
. . TRBJ1-5 TRBV7-9 TGTGCCAGCAGCTTAGATATCGCAGGGTACCAGCCCCAGCATTTT CASSLDIAGYQPQHF
. . TRBJ1-1 TRBV9 TGTGCCAGCAGCGTCGTACGGGGAAGGACTGAAGCTTTCTTT CASSVVRGRTEAFF
. TRBD2 TRBJ2-7 TRBV6-2/TRBV6-3 TGTGCCAGCAGTTATGGGACTAGGACCTACGAGCAGTACTTC CASSYGTRTYEQYF
. . TRBJ2-1 TRBV7-9 TGTGCCAGCAGCTTAGTTATCCGTGAGCAGTTCTTC CASSLVIREQFF
once . TRBJ1-1 TRBV29-1 TGCAGCGTTGAGAGGCCTCCAACTGAAGCTTTCTTT CSVERPPTEAFF
once TRBD2 TRBJ2-5 TRBV3-1/TRBV3-2 TGTGCCAGCAGCCACGGAGGACTAGCGGGGGAGACCCAGTACTTC CASSHGGLAGETQYF
. . TRBJ1-2 TRBV6-2/TRBV6-3 TGTGCCAGCAGTTTTTTGAATCAGGGTGGTCGAAACTATGGCTACACCTTC CASSFLNQGGRNYGYTF